This is a list of T cell receptor beta chains from one sample in a study of regulatory T cells in long-lasting Graves disease. TCRdb called the multiplex PCR reads again in MiXCR, with one record for every CDR3 protein. The sample shows about 400,000 distinct CDR3 sequences, 20% to 25% of them seen only once. The sequencing here drew on peripheral blood mononuclear cells (PBMCs), taken when the disease was refractory, from a patient treated with antithyroid drugs. These TCRs come from a female donor with Graves disease. Each CDR3 is given with its conserved first and last residue. The D gene is left open where the match is weak. Size is omitted from some rows. Given values are once, few, many or a class for expanded clones.

v_gene	abundance	j_gene	d_gene	CDR3nt	CDR3aa
TRBV20-1	NA	TRBJ2-2	TRBD1	TGCAGTGCTCCAACAGGGGTGGTTACCGGGGAGCTGTTTTTT	CSAPTGVVTGELFF
TRBV29-1	few	TRBJ1-1	NA	TGCAGCTCTCTCCCGGACAAGAGCACTGAAGCTTTCTTT	CSSLPDKSTEAFF
TRBV30	few	TRBJ2-1	TRBD2	TGTGCCTGGAGTAAGACTAGCGGGAGGTCCATATTGAATGAGCAGTTCTTC	CAWSKTSGRSILNEQFF
TRBV7-7	few	TRBJ2-2	NA	TGTGCTAGCAGCCTAAGCTATTGGGAGCTGTTTTTT	CASSLSYWELFF
TRBV20-1	few	TRBJ1-2	NA	TGCAGTGCTAGCCTAAACTATGGCTACACCTTC	CSASLNYGYTF
TRBV11-2	many	TRBJ1-4	NA	TGTGCCAGCAGCTTAGGGGGACGGAACACGCATGAAAAACTGTTTTTT	CASSLGGRNTHEKLFF
TRBV2	many	TRBJ2-3	NA	TGTGCCAGCAGTAGCGACCTCACAGCCATAGATACGCAGTATTTT	CASSSDLTAIDTQYF
TRBV5-1	NA	TRBJ2-7	NA	TGCGCCAGCAGCTTGGGAGCCAGCGGTTCCACCTACGAGCAGTACTTC	CASSLGASGSTYEQYF
TRBV7-2	many	TRBJ2-5	TRBD2	TGTGCCAGCAGCGCCCCGGGACTAGCGGGAGTGGGGGGTGAGACCCAGTACTTC	CASSAPGLAGVGGETQYF
TRBV20-1	NA	TRBJ2-5	NA	TGCAGTGCTAGACGCAGTCAAGAGACCCAGTACTTC	CSARRSQETQYF
TRBV28	many	TRBJ1-5	NA	TGTGCCAGCAGACCCTCTAGGGGCGGCAATCAGCCCCAGCATTTT	CASRPSRGGNQPQHF
TRBV14	few	TRBJ2-7	NA	TGTGCCAGCAGCCAAGGGGTCACGGAGGGGAAAATTACCTACGAGCAGTACTTC	CASSQGVTEGKITYEQYF
TRBV5-6	NA	TRBJ1-3	NA	TGTGCCAGCAGCTTAAGGGGCGTGAGAAACACCATATATTTT	CASSLRGVRNTIYF
TRBV3-1	many	TRBJ2-6	TRBD1	TGTGCCAGCAGCCAAGGGACAGGGGGGGCCAACGTCCTGACTTTC	CASSQGTGGANVLTF
TRBV6-1	few	TRBJ2-1	TRBD1	TGTGCCAGCTCCCTAGGGGGCTATGAGCAGTTCTTC	CASSLGGYEQFF
TRBV12-3/TRBV12-4	once	TRBJ2-3	TRBD2	TGTGCCAGCAGCCTGGGACTAACTTTCACAGATACGCAGTATTTT	CASSLGLTFTDTQYF
TRBV7-3	NA	TRBJ2-1	NA	TGTGCCAGCAGCCAGACGGCTACTAGCTCCTACAATGAGCAGTTCTTC	CASSQTATSSYNEQFF
TRBV28	many	TRBJ2-7	TRBD2	TGTGCCAGCAAAACCTCTAGCGGCACCGCCTACGAGCAGTACTTC	CASKTSSGTAYEQYF
TRBV10-3	many	TRBJ2-2	NA	TGTGCCTCCCGGAAGCTAGCGTCGAACACCGGGGAGCTGTTTTTT	CASRKLASNTGELFF
TRBV4-3	NA	TRBJ2-2	TRBD2	TGCGCCAGCAGCCAAGAGTTGGCTAGCGGTACCGGGGAGCTGTTTTTT	CASSQELASGTGELFF
TRBV6-1	many	TRBJ1-2	TRBD1	TGTGCCAGCAGCGGCGGACAGGGGGCGAGAGGCTACACCTTC	CASSGGQGARGYTF
TRBV20-1	NA	TRBJ2-2	NA	TGCAGTGCTAGAGGAGTGGGGAACACCGGGGAGCTGTTTTTT	CSARGVGNTGELFF
TRBV11-2	many	TRBJ1-1	NA	TGTGCCAGCAGCTTAGATACACGACTGAGGGACACTGAAGCTTTCTTT	CASSLDTRLRDTEAFF